These 6 T cell receptor beta chains originate from one sample sequenced in a study of T cell responses to AZD1222 COVID-19 vaccine. Generated by immunoSEQ multiplex PCR, the TCRdb table keeps only in-frame clones and is missing some. The sample has about 150,000 clones; just over 90% are singletons. The sequenced sample was peripheral blood, obtained on day 0 of AZD1222 vaccination. Every receptor here comes from an adult in good health.

V usage is TRBV5-6 and J usage is TRBJ2-4; tentatively, D is TRBD2 (6 bases). Germline V gene lookup returns CDR1 SGHDT and CDR2 YYEEEE. The CDR3 has 16 residues. Trimming shortened V by 2 bases and J by 1 base, and 13 bases separated the two germline ends. The CDR3 DNA follows: TGTGCCAGCAGCTTTGGGGGACTGTGGGCCAAAAACATTCAGTACTTC. Its protein product is CASSFGGLWAKNIQYF. Drawing the rest from reference TRBV5-6 and TRBJ2-4, the complete variable domain is DAGVTQSPTHLIKTRGQQVTLRCSPKSGHDTVSWYQQALGQGPQFIFQYYEEEERQRGNFPDRFSGHQFPNYSSELNVNALLLGDSALYLCASSFGGLWAKNIQYFGAGTRLSVL.

The V gene is TRBV28, the J gene TRBJ2-7, with unresolved D. V was trimmed by 8 bases and J by 3 bases, leaving 8 bases between them. The length of the CDR3 is 11 residues. The germline CDR1 and CDR2 sequences are MDHEN and SYDVKM. The CDR3 DNA sequence: TGTGCCAGCCAGACCGGCTACGAGCAGTACTTC. Translated: CASQTGYEQYF.

The V gene is TRBV6-1, the J gene TRBJ2-3; D call uncertain. CDR1 is MNHNS, CDR2 SASEGT, per germline. The CDR3 is 15 residues long. V dropped 0 bases and J dropped 4 bases, with 11 bases sitting between them. CDR3 amino acids: CASSEAPGGADTQYF. The CDR3 DNA reads TGTGCCAGCAGTGAAGCGCCCGGCGGCGCAGATACGCAGTATTTT.

This clone was detected a few times. The genes are TRBV29-1 and TRBJ1-1, with D possibly TRBD1 on 5 matching bases. V was cut by 2 bases and J by 4 bases, with 14 bases left in between. Germline CDR1 and CDR2: SQVTM and ANQGSEA. This CDR3 spans 14 amino acids. This chain's CDR3 is CSVERGPSGTEAFF. The CDR3 DNA sequence: TGCAGCGTTGAAAGGGGTCCCTCGGGCACTGAAGCTTTCTTT. The whole variable domain, remainder taken from reference TRBV29-1 and TRBJ1-1, is SAVISQKPSRDICQRGTSLTIQCQVDSQVTMMFWYRQQPGQSLTLIATANQGSEATYESGFVIDKFPISRPNLTFSTLTVSNMSPEDSSIYLCSVERGPSGTEAFFGQGTRLTVV.

CDR3 protein: CASRSGLAGVTDTQYF. The CDR3 nucleotides are TGTGCCAGCAGATCGGGACTAGCGGGGGTCACAGATACGCAGTATTTT. V and J are TRBV2 and TRBJ2-3; 14 nucleotides match TRBD2. The CDR3 length is 16 residues. The V gene end was trimmed by 6 bases and the J gene end by 2 bases; junction bases not matched to a gene: 4. CDR1 is SNHLY, CDR2 FYNNEI, per germline.

This sequence joins TRBV6-2 or TRBV6-3 and TRBJ1-6; 8 bases map to TRBD1. The V gene's germline CDR1 is MNHEY and CDR2 SVGEGT. The J segment lost 0 bases and the V segment lost 2 bases, leaving 12 bases of the junction unmatched. This CDR3 has 20 amino acids. DNA of the CDR3: TGTGCCAGCAGTTACGAACCGGGACAGGTGCCAACCTCCTATAATTCACCCCTCCACTTT. Protein product: CASSYEPGQVPTSYNSPLHF.